Sequencing of this T cell receptor (beta chain) was carried out in a study of T-cell reconstitution after alpha-beta-depleted transplantation in children. This clonotype was seen repeatedly, ten times or more. The antigen remains undetermined. It was with unique molecular identifiers that the TCRbeta library was prepared. TCRdb ran MiXCR on the PCR reads and lists one entry per CDR3 protein. The sample includes about 5,900 distinct CDR3 sequences, 15% to 17% of them seen just once. Points from the study as a whole: About two months after transplant, alpha-beta T cells reportedly came from several hundred expanded graft clones. Some patients owed their high day-60 TCRbeta diversity to surviving recipient T cells and thymic progenitors. T-cell numbers and diversity, one year after transplant, stemmed largely from T cells that were newly produced.

The CDR3 is made up of 15 amino acids. V dropped 0 bases and J dropped 2 bases, with 11 bases sitting between them. Germline CDR1 SGHRS, CDR2 YFSETQ. The clonotype was recovered from a patient under 10 years old who had a stem cell transplant for inherited bone marrow failure, so the T cells may come from the graft donor. V gene TRBV5-1 combines with J gene TRBJ1-2; the D gene is possibly TRBD1 (5 bases). The sequencing used PBMCs, mostly from graft donor cells, collected 180 days after TCRalphabeta/CD19-depleted stem cell transplant. The CDR3 protein is CASSLVSGGNYGYTF. CDR3 nucleotide sequence: TGCGCCAGCAGCTTGGTGTCCGGGGGGAACTATGGCTACACCTTC.